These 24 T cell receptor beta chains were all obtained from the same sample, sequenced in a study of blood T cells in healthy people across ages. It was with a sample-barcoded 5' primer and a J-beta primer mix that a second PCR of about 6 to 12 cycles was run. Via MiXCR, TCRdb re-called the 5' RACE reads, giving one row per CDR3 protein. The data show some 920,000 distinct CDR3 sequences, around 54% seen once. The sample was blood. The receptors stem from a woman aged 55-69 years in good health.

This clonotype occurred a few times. The DNA for the CDR3 is TGTGCCAGCAGTTTCTCACGGCGGGAGACCCAGTACTTC. Translation: CASSFSRRETQYF. The chain couples TRBV12-3 or TRBV12-4 to TRBJ2-5; no clear D gene. This CDR3 comprises 13 residues. The V gene lost 3 bases and the J gene lost 5 bases, with 10 bases spanning the gap.

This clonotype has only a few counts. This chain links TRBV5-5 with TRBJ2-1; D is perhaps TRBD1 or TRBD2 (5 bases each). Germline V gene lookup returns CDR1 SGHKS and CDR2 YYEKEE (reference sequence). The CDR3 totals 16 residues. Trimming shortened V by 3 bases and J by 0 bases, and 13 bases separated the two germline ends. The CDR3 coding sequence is TGTGCCAGCAGCTCGGGACGGATGAGCTCCTACAATGAGCAGTTCTTC. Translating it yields CASSSGRMSSYNEQFF. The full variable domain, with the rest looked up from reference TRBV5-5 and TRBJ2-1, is DAGVTQSPTHLIKTRGQQVTLRCSPISGHKSVSWYQQVLGQGPQFIFQYYEKEERGRGNFPDRFSARQFPNYSSELNVNALLLGDSALYLCASSSGRMSSYNEQFFGPGTRLTVL.

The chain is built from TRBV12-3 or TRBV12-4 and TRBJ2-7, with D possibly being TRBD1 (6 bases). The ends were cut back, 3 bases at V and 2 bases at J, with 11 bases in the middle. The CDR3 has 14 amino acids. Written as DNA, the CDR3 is TGTGCCAGCAGTTTTCAGCAGGGGCCCTACGAGCAGTACTTC. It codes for CASSFQQGPYEQYF.

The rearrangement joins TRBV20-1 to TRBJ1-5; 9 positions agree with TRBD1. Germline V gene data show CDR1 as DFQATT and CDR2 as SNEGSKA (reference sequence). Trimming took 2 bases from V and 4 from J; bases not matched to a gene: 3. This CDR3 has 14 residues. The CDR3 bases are TGCAGTGCTAGACGCGGGACAGGGAATCAGCCCCAGCATTTT. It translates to CSARRGTGNQPQHF.

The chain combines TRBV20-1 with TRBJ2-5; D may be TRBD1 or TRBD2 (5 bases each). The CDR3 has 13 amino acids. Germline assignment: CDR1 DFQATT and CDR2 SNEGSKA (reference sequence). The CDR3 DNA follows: TGCAGCGCCCCGGCTCCAAGGCTGGGGGAGCAGTACTTC. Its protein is CSAPAPRLGEQYF.

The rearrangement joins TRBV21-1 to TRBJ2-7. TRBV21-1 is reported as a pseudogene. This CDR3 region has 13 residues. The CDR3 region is CASSKEASREQYF. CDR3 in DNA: TGTGCCAGCAGCAAAGAGGCATCGCGCGAGCAGTACTTC.

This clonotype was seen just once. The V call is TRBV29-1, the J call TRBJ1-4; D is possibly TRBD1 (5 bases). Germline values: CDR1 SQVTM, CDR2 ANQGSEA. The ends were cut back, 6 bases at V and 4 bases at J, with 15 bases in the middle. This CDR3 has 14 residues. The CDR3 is CSVQWGTGNEKLFF. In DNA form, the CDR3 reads TGCAGCGTCCAGTGGGGGACCGGTAATGAAAAACTGTTTTTT.

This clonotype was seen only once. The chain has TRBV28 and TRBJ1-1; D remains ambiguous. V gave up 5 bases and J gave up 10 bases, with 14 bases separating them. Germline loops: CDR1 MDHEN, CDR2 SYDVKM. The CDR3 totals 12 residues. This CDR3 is CASSPRHVLAFF. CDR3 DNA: TGTGCCAGCAGTCCCCGACACGTCCTAGCTTTCTTT.

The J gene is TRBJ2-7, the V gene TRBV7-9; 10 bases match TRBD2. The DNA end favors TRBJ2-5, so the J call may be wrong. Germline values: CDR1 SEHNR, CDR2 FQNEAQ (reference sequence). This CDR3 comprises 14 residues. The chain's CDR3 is CASSLTSGPETQYF. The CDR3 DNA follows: TGTGCCAGCAGCCTGACTAGCGGGCCGGAGACCCAGTACTTC.

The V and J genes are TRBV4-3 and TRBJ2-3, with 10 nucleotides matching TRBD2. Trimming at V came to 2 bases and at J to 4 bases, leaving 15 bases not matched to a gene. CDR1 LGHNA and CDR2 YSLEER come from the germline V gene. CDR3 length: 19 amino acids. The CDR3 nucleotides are TGCGCCAGCAGCCAATCGCTCCCAAGTCTAGCGGGAGTTCCAGATACGCAGTATTTT. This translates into CASSQSLPSLAGVPDTQYF.

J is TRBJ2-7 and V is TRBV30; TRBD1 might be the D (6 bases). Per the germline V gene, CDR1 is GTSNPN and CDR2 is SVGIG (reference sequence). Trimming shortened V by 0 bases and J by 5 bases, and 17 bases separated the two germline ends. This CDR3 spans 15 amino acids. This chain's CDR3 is CAWSVGSGEIDEQYF. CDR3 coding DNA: TGTGCCTGGAGTGTAGGGTCAGGGGAGATCGACGAGCAGTACTTC.

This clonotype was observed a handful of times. The CDR3 loop reads CASSQGRQHYEQYF. The CDR3, as DNA: TGTGCCAGCAGCCAAGGACGTCAGCACTACGAGCAGTACTTC. This chain links TRBV3-1 with TRBJ2-7; D is unclear. CDR1 and CDR2 (germline): LGHDT, YNNKEL (reference sequence). CDR3 length: 14 residues. V was cut by 1 base and J by 3 bases, with 10 bases left in between.

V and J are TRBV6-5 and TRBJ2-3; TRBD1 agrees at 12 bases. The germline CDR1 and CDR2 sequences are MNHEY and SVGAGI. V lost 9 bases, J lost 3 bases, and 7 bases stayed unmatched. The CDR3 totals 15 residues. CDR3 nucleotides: TGTGCCAGTCGGGACAGGGGGCGTCAGACAGATACGCAGTATTTT. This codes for CASRDRGRQTDTQYF.

CDR3 residues: CASSFWSSGSYNEQFF. The CDR3 nucleotides read TGTGCCAGCAGCTTTTGGTCTAGTGGATCTTACAATGAGCAGTTCTTC. V usage is TRBV13 and J usage is TRBJ2-1; D gene ambiguous. V lost 3 bases, J lost 4 bases, and 16 bases lay in between. The CDR3 covers 16 residues. Germline V gene lookup returns CDR1 PRHDT and CDR2 FYEKMQ (reference sequence).

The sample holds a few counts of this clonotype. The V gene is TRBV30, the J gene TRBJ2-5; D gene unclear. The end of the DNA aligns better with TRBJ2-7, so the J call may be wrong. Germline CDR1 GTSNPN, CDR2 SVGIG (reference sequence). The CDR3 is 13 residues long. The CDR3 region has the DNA TGTGCCTGGATGAAGACTTTTACCTACGAGCAGTACTTC. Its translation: CAWMKTFTYEQYF.

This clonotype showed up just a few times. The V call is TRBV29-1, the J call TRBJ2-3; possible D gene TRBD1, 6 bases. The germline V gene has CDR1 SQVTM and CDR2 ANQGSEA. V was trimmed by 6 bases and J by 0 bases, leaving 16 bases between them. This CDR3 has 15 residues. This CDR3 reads CSVLLRDTSTDTQYF. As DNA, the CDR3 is TGCAGCGTCCTACTCCGGGACACAAGCACAGATACGCAGTATTTT.

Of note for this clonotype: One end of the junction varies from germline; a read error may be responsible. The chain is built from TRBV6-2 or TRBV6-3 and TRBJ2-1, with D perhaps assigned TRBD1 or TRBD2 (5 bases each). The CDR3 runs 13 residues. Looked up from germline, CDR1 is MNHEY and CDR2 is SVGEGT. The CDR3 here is CASSDSRDQPQFF. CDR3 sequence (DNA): TGTGCCAGCAGTGACTCTAGGGACCAACCTCAGTTCTTC.

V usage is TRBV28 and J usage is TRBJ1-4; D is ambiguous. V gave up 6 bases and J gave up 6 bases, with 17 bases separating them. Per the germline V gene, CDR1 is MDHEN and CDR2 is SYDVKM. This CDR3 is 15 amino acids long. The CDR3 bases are TGTGCCAGCAGAAGCCCTGCGGGGTTTTATGAAAAACTGTTTTTT. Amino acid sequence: CASRSPAGFYEKLFF.

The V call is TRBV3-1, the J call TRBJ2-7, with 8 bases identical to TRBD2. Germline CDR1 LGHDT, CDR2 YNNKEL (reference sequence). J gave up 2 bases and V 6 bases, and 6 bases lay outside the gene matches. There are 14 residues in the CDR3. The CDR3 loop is CASRQDGGAYEQYF. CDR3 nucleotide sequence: TGTGCCAGCAGGCAGGACGGGGGGGCCTACGAGCAGTACTTC.

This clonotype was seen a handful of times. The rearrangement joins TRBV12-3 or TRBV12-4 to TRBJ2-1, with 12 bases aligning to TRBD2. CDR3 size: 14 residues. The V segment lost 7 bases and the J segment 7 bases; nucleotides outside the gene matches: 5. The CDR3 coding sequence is TGTGCCAGCACCCTGGGGACTAGCGGGAATGAGCAGTTCTTC. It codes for CASTLGTSGNEQFF.

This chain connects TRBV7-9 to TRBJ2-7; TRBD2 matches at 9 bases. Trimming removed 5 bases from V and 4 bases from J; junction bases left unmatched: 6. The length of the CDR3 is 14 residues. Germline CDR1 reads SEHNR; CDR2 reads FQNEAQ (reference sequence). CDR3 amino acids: CASSVIAGGYEQYF. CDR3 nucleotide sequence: TGTGCCAGCAGCGTAATCGCGGGAGGGTACGAGCAGTACTTC.

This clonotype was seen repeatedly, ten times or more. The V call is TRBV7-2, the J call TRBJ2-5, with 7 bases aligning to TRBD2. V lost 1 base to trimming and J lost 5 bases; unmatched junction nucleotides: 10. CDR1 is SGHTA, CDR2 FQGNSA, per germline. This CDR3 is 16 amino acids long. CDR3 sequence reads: CASSLVLRTGGETQYF. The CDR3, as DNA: TGTGCCAGCAGCTTAGTGCTTCGGACCGGGGGGGAGACCCAGTACTTC.

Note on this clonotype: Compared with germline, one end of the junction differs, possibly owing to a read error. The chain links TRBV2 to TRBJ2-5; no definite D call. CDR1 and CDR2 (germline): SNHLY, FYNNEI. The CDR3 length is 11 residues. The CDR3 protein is CVSNFLETQYF. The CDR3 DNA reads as TGTGTCAGCAATTTCTTAGAGACCCAGTACTTC.

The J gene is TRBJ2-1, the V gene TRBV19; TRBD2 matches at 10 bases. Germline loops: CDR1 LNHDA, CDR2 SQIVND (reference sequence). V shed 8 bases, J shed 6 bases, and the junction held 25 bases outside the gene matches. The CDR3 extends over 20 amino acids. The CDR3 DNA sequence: TGTGCCAGTCGGAGTAATCGACAGGGTGGACTAGCGGACATGAGCAATGAGCAGTTCTTC. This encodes CASRSNRQGGLADMSNEQFF.